Included here is one T cell receptor beta chain sequence, with context. Its target is not known. PCR used 60 Vbeta primers and 13 Jbeta primers. The data were produced by immunoSEQ multiplex PCR, yet TCRdb's version contains in-frame clones alone and is incomplete. The profile covers 210,000 or so clones, with 77% appearing a single time and roughly 2.5% taken by the ten largest. The data are from a study of cytomegalovirus exposure and HLA in healthy donors. Study context: Approximately 80 million unique TCRs from HLA-typed donors were held in an early data release.

The germline V gene has CDR1 SNHLY and CDR2 FYNNEI. V gave up 2 bases and J gave up 4 bases; unmatched junction bases: 3. The CDR3 sequence is 14 residues long. General study points: An analysis that came later showed most CMV-associated TCR beta chains appearing HLA-restricted. Earlier analysis looked at TCR beta V segments, and most were productive about 87% or about 30% of the time. There were a few CMV-associated chains whose specificity for CMV antigens was confirmed in vitro.

The sequence was obtained from a woman aged 60 to 75 in good health and CMV-seropositive. Material: PBMCs. The J gene is TRBJ2-5, the V gene TRBV2; 8 bases match TRBD2. CDR3 sequence reads: CASSEILAGETQYF. CDR3 DNA sequence: TGTGCCAGCAGTGAAATTCTAGCGGGAGAGACCCAGTACTTC.